The 4 T cell receptor beta chains below come from one sample, sequenced in a study of T cell repertoires in cytomegalovirus infection. Each CDR3 protein gets one entry after TCRdb re-called the reads with MiXCR. The sample has roughly 500,000 distinct CDR3 sequences, 11% seen once. Sequencing used PBMCs. These receptors were collected from a human donor in good health (CMV status not recorded). Some clones in this sample may be carry-over from other donors' samples.

This clonotype was recorded many times. The J gene is TRBJ1-1, the V gene TRBV20-1; no clear D gene. The ends were cut back, 4 bases at V and 5 bases at J, with 17 bases in the middle. CDR3 size: 14 residues. Germline V gives CDR1 DFQATT, CDR2 SNEGSKA (reference sequence). CDR3 in amino acids: CSATRLDGSTEAFF. Here the CDR3 DNA reads TGCAGTGCTACGCGATTGGACGGGTCGACTGAAGCTTTCTTT.

V usage is TRBV24-1 and J usage is TRBJ2-3, with a possible D match to TRBD1 (6 bases). CDR3 size: 16 residues. Germline-derived CDR1 and CDR2 are KGHDR and SFDVKD. Between the trimmed V and J ends, which lost 5 bases and 3 bases, there was a span of 17 bases. The CDR3 coding sequence is TGTGCCACCAGTGGATACAGGGACCCACCTACAGATACGCAGTATTTT. Its translation is CATSGYRDPPTDTQYF.

The chain employs TRBV29-1 and TRBJ2-2, with D perhaps TRBD1 (6 bases). The CDR3 contains 14 residues. CDR1 and CDR2 (germline): SQVTM, ANQGSEA. V was clipped by 5 bases and J by 0 bases, with 10 bases between them. The CDR3 nucleotides read TGCAGCGTTTTGACAGGAGCGAACACCGGGGAGCTGTTTTTT. It specifies CSVLTGANTGELFF.

This clonotype was detected a few times. J is TRBJ2-1 and V is TRBV24-1; TRBD2 is a possible D gene (6 bases). This CDR3 is built from 15 residues. Germline V gene lookup returns CDR1 KGHDR and CDR2 SFDVKD. The V end lost 4 bases, the J end lost 8 bases, and 17 bases lay between the germline ends. The CDR3 region is CATSDPPGGKDEQFF. The CDR3 nucleotides read TGTGCCACCAGTGACCCCCCTGGGGGGAAAGATGAGCAGTTCTTC.